A single sample is the source of the 13 T cell receptor beta chains below, sequenced in a study of blood T cell repertoires in COVID-19. The assay was immunoSEQ multiplex PCR, and TCRdb's table has in-frame clones only and misses some. Among a few hundred thousand clones listed, roughly 85% were seen once. The specimen sequenced was peripheral blood. These receptors were taken from an older woman with COVID-19, enrolled during active disease.

J is TRBJ2-2 and V is TRBV27; TRBD2 matches at 7 bases. V shed 7 bases and J 7 bases; nucleotides not matched to a gene: 9. Germline lookup yields CDR1 MNHEY and CDR2 SMNVEV (reference sequence). The CDR3 spans 14 residues. CDR3 coding DNA: TGTGCCAGCAAGCGGCGGGAGAGCATCGGGGAGCTGTTTTTT. It is translated as CASKRRESIGELFF.

The chain joins TRBV6-1 to TRBJ1-4; possible D gene TRBD1, 6 bases. V lost 3 bases and J lost 5, with 19 bases in between. The CDR3 totals 17 residues. Germline V gene sequence: CDR1 MNHNS, CDR2 SASEGT. The CDR3 DNA sequence: TGTGCCAGCAGTGACGACAGGCACCCCGCCACGAATGAAAAACTGTTTTTT. This encodes CASSDDRHPATNEKLFF.

The V gene is TRBV19, the J gene TRBJ1-4; D gene uncertain. CDR1 is LNHDA and CDR2 is SQIVND in the germline V gene (reference sequence). The CDR3 has 14 amino acids. Trimming stripped 2 bases from V and 8 bases from J, with 12 bases between. The CDR3 sequence: CASSIWASKEKLFF. The CDR3 region has the DNA TGTGCCAGTAGTATATGGGCCTCGAAAGAAAAACTGTTTTTT.

The rearrangement joins TRBV7-2 to TRBJ2-7; D is possibly TRBD1 (6 bases). Germline V gene lookup returns CDR1 SGHTA and CDR2 FQGNSA. The CDR3 has 15 amino acids. V was shortened by 2 bases and J by 4 bases, with 15 bases between the two germline ends. The CDR3 protein is CASSLLSGEFYEQYF. The CDR3, as DNA: TGTGCCAGCAGCTTATTGTCAGGGGAGTTTTACGAGCAGTACTTC. Drawing the rest from reference TRBV7-2 and TRBJ2-7, the complete variable domain is GAGVSQSPSNKVTEKGKDVELRCDPISGHTALYWYRQSLGQGLEFLIYFQGNSAPDKSGLPSDRFSAERTGGSVSTLTIQRTQQEDSAVYLCASSLLSGEFYEQYFGPGTRLTVT.

The chain has TRBV3-1 (or the pseudogene TRBV3-2) and TRBJ2-1, with 10 bases lining up with TRBD2. Looked up from germline, CDR1 is LGHDT and CDR2 is YNNKEL (reference sequence). J lost 8 bases, V lost 4 bases, and 8 bases had no gene match. The CDR3 sequence is 15 residues long. CDR3 nucleotides: TGTGCCAGCAGCCGGTTCCTAGCGGGAGTTGATGAGCAGTTCTTC. Amino acid sequence: CASSRFLAGVDEQFF.

The chain carries TRBV5-6 and TRBJ1-3, with a possible D match to TRBD1 (5 bases). The CDR3 contains 16 residues. V shed 2 bases and J shed 2 bases, with 14 bases lying between them. Germline CDR1 SGHDT, CDR2 YYEEEE. DNA of the CDR3: TGTGCCAGCAGCTTTCTTACAGGATCTGCTGGAAACACCATATATTTT. Translation: CASSFLTGSAGNTIYF.

For the CDR3, the DNA is TGTGCCTGGAGTGGGACAGGGGGTTTTCAGCCCCAGCATTTT. Amino acids: CAWSGTGGFQPQHF. The rearrangement uses TRBV30 and TRBJ1-5, with 10 bases identical to TRBD1. The germline CDR1 and CDR2 sequences are GTSNPN and SVGIG (reference sequence). V gave up 1 base and J gave up 6 bases; unmatched junction bases: 3. This CDR3 spans 14 amino acids.

The chain recombines TRBV5-1 with TRBJ1-2; 9 positions agree with TRBD1. The CDR3 has 13 amino acids. Per germline, CDR1 SGHRS and CDR2 YFSETQ. Losses at the gene ends were 6 bases for V and 6 bases for J; bases not matched to a gene: 6. In nucleotides, the CDR3 is TGCGCCAGCACCTCTGACAGGGGGGATGGCTACACCTTC. Encoded protein: CASTSDRGDGYTF. The variable domain in full, completed from reference TRBV5-1 and TRBJ1-2, reads KAGVTQTPRYLIKTRGQQVTLSCSPISGHRSVSWYQQTPGQGLQFLFEYFSETQRNKGNFPGRFSGRQFSNSRSEMNVSTLELGDSALYLCASTSDRGDGYTFGSGTRLTVV.

This clone was recorded only once. The CDR3 sequence: CASSFGAGNSPLHF. The CDR3 nucleotides are TGTGCCAGCAGTTTTGGGGCAGGAAATTCACCCCTCCACTTT. The chain is built from TRBV27 and TRBJ1-6, with D tentatively TRBD1 (5 bases). The CDR3 consists of 14 residues. CDR1 is MNHEY, CDR2 SMNVEV, per germline (reference sequence). The V end was cut by 3 bases, the J end by 7 bases, with 10 bases between.

The chain joins TRBV7-8 to TRBJ2-2; 7 nucleotides align to TRBD2. Germline CDR1 is SGHVS and CDR2 is FQNEAQ. The CDR3 consists of 16 residues. V trimming: 2 bases; J trimming: 5 bases; junction bases outside the gene matches: 8. CDR3 in amino acids: CASSLFSAGITGELFF. CDR3 DNA: TGTGCCAGCAGCTTATTTTCAGCGGGGATAACCGGGGAGCTGTTTTTT.

CDR3 coding DNA: TGTGCCAGCAGCTTCCGGACAGCCAACAATGAGCAGTTCTTC. Its translation is CASSFRTANNEQFF. This chain connects TRBV7-2 to TRBJ2-1, with D tentatively TRBD1 (6 bases). The V gene's germline CDR1 is SGHTA and CDR2 FQGNSA. V was cut by 3 bases and J by 5 bases, with 11 bases left in between. This CDR3 has 14 amino acids.

There are a few counts of this clone. The J gene is TRBJ1-1, the V gene TRBV5-4; 9 bases are shared with TRBD1. Losses at the gene ends were 4 bases for V and 5 bases for J; bases not matched to a gene: 6. The CDR3 sequence is 14 residues long. Germline CDR1 reads SGHNT; CDR2 reads YYREEE (reference sequence). CDR3: CASSPQGARTEAFF. The CDR3 nucleotides are TGTGCCAGCAGCCCACAGGGGGCACGGACTGAAGCTTTCTTT.

The V gene is TRBV7-9, the J gene TRBJ1-2; tentative D call: TRBD1 (5 bases). The CDR3 is 13 residues long. V lost 3 bases and J lost 1, with 6 bases in between. Per the germline V gene, CDR1 is SEHNR and CDR2 is FQNEAQ (reference sequence). This CDR3 is CASSFRDNYGYTF. CDR3 coding DNA: TGTGCCAGCAGCTTCAGGGATAACTATGGCTACACCTTC.